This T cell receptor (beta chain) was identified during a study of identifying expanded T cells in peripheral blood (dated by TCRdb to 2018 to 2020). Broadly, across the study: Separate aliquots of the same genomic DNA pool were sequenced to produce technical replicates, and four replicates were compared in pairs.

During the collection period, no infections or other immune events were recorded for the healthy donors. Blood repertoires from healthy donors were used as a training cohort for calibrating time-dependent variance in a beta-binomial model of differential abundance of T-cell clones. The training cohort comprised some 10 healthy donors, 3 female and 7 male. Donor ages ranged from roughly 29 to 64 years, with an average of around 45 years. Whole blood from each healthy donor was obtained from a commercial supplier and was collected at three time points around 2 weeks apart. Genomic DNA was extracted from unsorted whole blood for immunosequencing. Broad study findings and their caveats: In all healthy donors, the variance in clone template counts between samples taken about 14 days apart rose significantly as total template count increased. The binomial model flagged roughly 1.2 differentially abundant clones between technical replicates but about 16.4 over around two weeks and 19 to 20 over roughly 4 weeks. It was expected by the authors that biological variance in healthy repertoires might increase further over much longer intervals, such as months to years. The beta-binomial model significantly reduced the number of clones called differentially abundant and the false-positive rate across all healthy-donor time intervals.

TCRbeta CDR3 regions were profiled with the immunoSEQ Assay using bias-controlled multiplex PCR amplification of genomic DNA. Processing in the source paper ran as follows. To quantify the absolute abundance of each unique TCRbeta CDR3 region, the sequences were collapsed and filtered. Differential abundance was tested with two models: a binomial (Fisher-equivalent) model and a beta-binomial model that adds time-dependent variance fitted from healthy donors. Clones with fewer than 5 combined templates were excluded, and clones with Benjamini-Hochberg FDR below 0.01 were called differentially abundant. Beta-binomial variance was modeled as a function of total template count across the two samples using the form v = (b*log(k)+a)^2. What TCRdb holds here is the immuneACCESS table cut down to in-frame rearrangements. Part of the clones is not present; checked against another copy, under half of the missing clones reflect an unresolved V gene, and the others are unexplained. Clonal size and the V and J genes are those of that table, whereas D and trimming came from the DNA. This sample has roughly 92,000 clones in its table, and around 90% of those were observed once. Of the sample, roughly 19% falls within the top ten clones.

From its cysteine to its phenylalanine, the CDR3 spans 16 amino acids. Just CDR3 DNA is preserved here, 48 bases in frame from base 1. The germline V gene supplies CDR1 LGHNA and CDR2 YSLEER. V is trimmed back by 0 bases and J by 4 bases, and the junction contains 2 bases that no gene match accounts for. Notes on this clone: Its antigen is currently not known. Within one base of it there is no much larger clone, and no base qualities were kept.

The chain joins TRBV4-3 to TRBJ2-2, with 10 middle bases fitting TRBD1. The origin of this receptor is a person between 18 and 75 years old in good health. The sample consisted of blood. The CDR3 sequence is CASSQEGQGSTGELFF. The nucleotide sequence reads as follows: TGCGCCAGCAGCCAAGAGGGACAGGGGTCCACCGGGGAGCTGTTTTTT.